This TCR beta chain was retrieved from a study of T cell responses to AZD1222 COVID-19 vaccine. Sequenced by immunoSEQ multiplex PCR; TCRdb stores in-frame clones only, minus some. This sample has 150,000 to 200,000 clones; 88% occur once, and the top ten carry roughly 8%. Regarding the study as a whole: At baseline, just five to seven AZD1222 recipients tested seropositive. Two doses of AZD1222 preceded a rise in Spike-specific TCR breadth and depth.

This clone was found a few times. Its antigen is currently unknown. This CDR3 has 11 amino acids. Germline CDR1 and CDR2: DFQATT and SNEGSKA (reference sequence). Trimming stripped 5 bases from V and 8 bases from J, with 10 bases between. The sequences come from peripheral blood, collected on day 0 of AZD1222 vaccination. The V and J genes are TRBV20-1 and TRBJ1-3; no reliable D call. This receptor was taken from an adult in good health. In DNA form, the CDR3 reads TGCAGTGCTGCCCTTCGGGACACCATATATTTT. Protein sequence: CSAALRDTIYF.